These T cell receptor beta chains were read from a single sample in a study of blood T cell repertoires in COVID-19. TCRdb keeps only in-frame clones here, not all; method: immunoSEQ multiplex PCR. The sample yields 210,000 or so clones, 75% to 90% seen once. Sample: peripheral blood. Receptors were obtained from a human donor in a cohort sampled during active COVID-19. CDR3s include the opening cysteine and the closing phenylalanine or tryptophan. A D gene is named only where the DNA matches it firmly. Some rows mark clone size as missing; the rest say once, few, many or name a class of expanded clone.

clone_size: -; j_call: TRBJ2-7; d_call: -; v_call: TRBV19; cdr3_nt: TGTGCCAGTAGTAACAGGAGACAGTTCTACGAGCAGTACTTC; cdr3_aa: CASSNRRQFYEQYF
clone_size: -; j_call: TRBJ1-4; d_call: -; v_call: TRBV24-1; cdr3_nt: TGTGCCACCAGTATAGTGACTAATGAAAAACTGTTTTTT; cdr3_aa: CATSIVTNEKLFF
clone_size: -; j_call: TRBJ2-3; d_call: TRBD1; v_call: TRBV3-1/TRBV3-2; cdr3_nt: TGTGCCAGCAGCCACCCCCCCCCGACAGGGGGCTCCGCAGATACGCAGTATTTT; cdr3_aa: CASSHPPPTGGSADTQYF
clone_size: -; j_call: TRBJ2-7; d_call: TRBD2; v_call: TRBV29-1; cdr3_nt: TGCAGCGTTGAATACGGTCGGGAGGGCCAGTACTTC; cdr3_aa: CSVEYGREGQYF
clone_size: -; j_call: TRBJ2-2; d_call: TRBD2; v_call: TRBV28; cdr3_nt: TGTGCCAGCAGTTTAATTCGGGCGGGAGGGCACACCGGGGAGCTGTTTTTT; cdr3_aa: CASSLIRAGGHTGELFF
clone_size: -; j_call: TRBJ2-7; d_call: -; v_call: TRBV29-1; cdr3_nt: TGCAGCACCAGACAGGGAGGCGAGCAGTACTTC; cdr3_aa: CSTRQGGEQYF
clone_size: -; j_call: TRBJ2-7; d_call: TRBD2; v_call: TRBV5-1; cdr3_nt: TGCGCCAGCAGCTTGGATGGCGGGAGGGCCACTGAGCAGTACTTC; cdr3_aa: CASSLDGGRATEQYF
clone_size: -; j_call: TRBJ1-2; d_call: -; v_call: TRBV7-9; cdr3_nt: TGTGCCAGCAGCTTAGTGGGAGCTAAGAACTATGGCTACACCTTC; cdr3_aa: CASSLVGAKNYGYTF
clone_size: -; j_call: TRBJ2-7; d_call: TRBD2; v_call: TRBV6-5; cdr3_nt: TGTGCCAGCACGGGGGGGAACGGCTACGAGCAGTACTTC; cdr3_aa: CASTGGNGYEQYF
clone_size: -; j_call: TRBJ2-7; d_call: -; v_call: TRBV29-1; cdr3_nt: TGCAGCGTTGAAGCGGGGAGCTACGAGCAGTACTTC; cdr3_aa: CSVEAGSYEQYF
clone_size: -; j_call: TRBJ2-7; d_call: TRBD1; v_call: TRBV18; cdr3_nt: TGTGCCAGCCAGCGCGGACAGGGGTACGAGCAGTACTTC; cdr3_aa: CASQRGQGYEQYF
clone_size: -; j_call: TRBJ2-1; d_call: TRBD2; v_call: TRBV12-5; cdr3_nt: TGTGCTAGTGGTTTGGTACCAGCGGGAGAGACCTACAATGAGCAGTTCTTC; cdr3_aa: CASGLVPAGETYNEQFF
clone_size: -; j_call: TRBJ1-5; d_call: -; v_call: TRBV7-9; cdr3_nt: TGTGCCAGCAGCCCGAGCGGGGCTAGCAATCAGCCCCAGCATTTT; cdr3_aa: CASSPSGASNQPQHF
clone_size: -; j_call: TRBJ2-7; d_call: -; v_call: TRBV5-4; cdr3_nt: TGTGCCAGCAGCAGGGCAGGGTTCGGTTCCTACGAGCAGTACTTC; cdr3_aa: CASSRAGFGSYEQYF
clone_size: -; j_call: TRBJ2-7; d_call: -; v_call: TRBV5-6; cdr3_nt: TGTGCCAGCAGCCTACGACTCCTTTACGAGCAGTACTTC; cdr3_aa: CASSLRLLYEQYF
clone_size: -; j_call: TRBJ2-3; d_call: -; v_call: TRBV7-6; cdr3_nt: TGTGCCAGCAGCTTAGCGGTAGGGAGCCTGACAGATACGCAGTATTTT; cdr3_aa: CASSLAVGSLTDTQYF
clone_size: -; j_call: TRBJ2-1; d_call: -; v_call: TRBV2; cdr3_nt: TGTGCCAGCAGTGGACAGTTCAACAATGAGCAGTTCTTC; cdr3_aa: CASSGQFNNEQFF
clone_size: -; j_call: TRBJ1-5; d_call: -; v_call: TRBV19; cdr3_nt: TGTGCCAGTAATATTGGAGGTGGGGATCAGCCCCAGCATTTT; cdr3_aa: CASNIGGGDQPQHF
clone_size: once; j_call: TRBJ1-1; d_call: -; v_call: TRBV7-8; cdr3_nt: TGTGCCAGCAGCCGTGAGGGGGTTGTAATGAACACTGAAGCTTTCTTT; cdr3_aa: CASSREGVVMNTEAFF
clone_size: -; j_call: TRBJ2-2; d_call: TRBD2; v_call: TRBV7-2; cdr3_nt: TGTGCCAGCAGCTTATCTAGCGGGAACACCGGGGAGCTGTTTTTT; cdr3_aa: CASSLSSGNTGELFF
clone_size: -; j_call: TRBJ2-7; d_call: TRBD1; v_call: TRBV7-2; cdr3_nt: TGTGCCAGCAGCTTAGGTACCGGGACAGGGAGCTACGAGCAGTACTTC; cdr3_aa: CASSLGTGTGSYEQYF
clone_size: -; j_call: TRBJ1-5; d_call: -; v_call: TRBV30; cdr3_nt: TGTGCCTGGAGCCAACAGGGATACGCCAATCAGCCCCAGCATTTT; cdr3_aa: CAWSQQGYANQPQHF
clone_size: -; j_call: TRBJ1-2; d_call: -; v_call: TRBV28; cdr3_nt: TGTGCCAGCACTCCGGAGAGATATGGCTACACCTTC; cdr3_aa: CASTPERYGYTF
clone_size: -; j_call: TRBJ2-5; d_call: -; v_call: TRBV21-1; cdr3_nt: TGTGCCAGCACCCCTGGCGGGGGCCAAGAGACCCAGTACTTC; cdr3_aa: CASTPGGGQETQYF
clone_size: -; j_call: TRBJ1-1; d_call: -; v_call: TRBV28; cdr3_nt: TGTGCCAGCAGCCCCCGAGGGAGGGGAGTCACTGAAGCTTTCTTT; cdr3_aa: CASSPRGRGVTEAFF
clone_size: -; j_call: TRBJ1-1; d_call: -; v_call: TRBV5-6; cdr3_nt: TGTGCCAGCAGCCCCGGACAGCTAGAAGCTTTCTTT; cdr3_aa: CASSPGQLEAFF
clone_size: -; j_call: TRBJ1-3; d_call: TRBD1; v_call: TRBV3-1/TRBV3-2; cdr3_nt: TGTGCCAGCAGCCAAGAATACAGGGGGTTTAACACCATATATTTT; cdr3_aa: CASSQEYRGFNTIYF
clone_size: -; j_call: TRBJ1-6; d_call: -; v_call: TRBV27; cdr3_nt: TGTGCCAGCAGTCTCCGCGACGGGTTTCCACCCCTCCACTTT; cdr3_aa: CASSLRDGFPPLHF
clone_size: -; j_call: TRBJ2-7; d_call: -; v_call: TRBV3-1/TRBV3-2; cdr3_nt: TGTGCCAGCAGCCAAGTCTCTGGGGGGCAGCGGGGTTCCTACGAGCAGTACTTC; cdr3_aa: CASSQVSGGQRGSYEQYF
clone_size: few; j_call: TRBJ2-7; d_call: TRBD2; v_call: TRBV3-1/TRBV3-2; cdr3_nt: TGTGCCAGCAGCCAAGAACGTGCGAGCGGGAGGGACGAGCAGTACTTC; cdr3_aa: CASSQERASGRDEQYF
clone_size: -; j_call: TRBJ2-7; d_call: TRBD2; v_call: TRBV27; cdr3_nt: TGTGCCAGCAGCCTAATCGGGACTAGTAGGTCTGAGCAGTACTTC; cdr3_aa: CASSLIGTSRSEQYF
clone_size: -; j_call: TRBJ1-2; d_call: TRBD1; v_call: TRBV28; cdr3_nt: TGTGCCAGCAGTCTACGGACAGGGAAGTACTATGGCTACACCTTC; cdr3_aa: CASSLRTGKYYGYTF
clone_size: few; j_call: TRBJ2-7; d_call: TRBD1; v_call: TRBV30; cdr3_nt: TGTGCCTGGAGTGTCATCCAGGGGGTAGAGCAGTACTTC; cdr3_aa: CAWSVIQGVEQYF
clone_size: -; j_call: TRBJ2-7; d_call: -; v_call: TRBV11-1; cdr3_nt: TGTGCCAGCAGCCGCAGCGGGCCTACCTCCTACGAGCAGTACTTC; cdr3_aa: CASSRSGPTSYEQYF
clone_size: once; j_call: TRBJ2-7; d_call: TRBD2; v_call: TRBV13; cdr3_nt: TGTGCCAGCAGCCCATTACCGGGACTAGCGGGAGGGCCCAATGAGCAGTACTTC; cdr3_aa: CASSPLPGLAGGPNEQYF
clone_size: -; j_call: TRBJ1-2; d_call: TRBD1; v_call: TRBV5-1; cdr3_nt: TGCGCCAGCAGCTCCTGGACAGGTCCTAACTATGGCTACACCTTC; cdr3_aa: CASSSWTGPNYGYTF
clone_size: -; j_call: TRBJ2-3; d_call: -; v_call: TRBV5-4; cdr3_nt: TGTGCCAGCAGCTTGGGGATTTTGACGGACTCCGGAGGCCCAGATACGCAGTATTTT; cdr3_aa: CASSLGILTDSGGPDTQYF
clone_size: -; j_call: TRBJ2-7; d_call: TRBD1; v_call: TRBV4-3; cdr3_nt: TGCGCCAGCAGCCAAGCTAATACAGGGGCTTCCTACGAGCAGTACTTC; cdr3_aa: CASSQANTGASYEQYF
clone_size: -; j_call: TRBJ1-3; d_call: -; v_call: TRBV6-5; cdr3_nt: TGTGCCAGCAGTTACCTACTTGGAAACACCATATATTTT; cdr3_aa: CASSYLLGNTIYF